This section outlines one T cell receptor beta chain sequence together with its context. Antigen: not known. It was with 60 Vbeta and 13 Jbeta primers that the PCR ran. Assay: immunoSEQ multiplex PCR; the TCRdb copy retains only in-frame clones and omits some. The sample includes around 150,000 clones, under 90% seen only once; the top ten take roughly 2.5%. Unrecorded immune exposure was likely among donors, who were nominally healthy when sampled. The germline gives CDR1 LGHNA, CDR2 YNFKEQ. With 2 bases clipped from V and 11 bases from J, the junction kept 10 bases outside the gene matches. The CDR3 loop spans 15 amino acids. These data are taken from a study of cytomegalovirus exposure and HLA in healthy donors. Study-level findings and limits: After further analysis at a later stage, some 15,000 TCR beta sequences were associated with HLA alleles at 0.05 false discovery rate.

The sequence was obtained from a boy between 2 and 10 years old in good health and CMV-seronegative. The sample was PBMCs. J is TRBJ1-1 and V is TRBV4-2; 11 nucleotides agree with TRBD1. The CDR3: CASSQSGTGGEEAFF. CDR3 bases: TGTGCCAGCAGCCAATCCGGGACAGGGGGAGAAGAGGCTTTCTTT.